The 27 T cell receptor beta chains below come from one sample, sequenced in a study of CD8 T cells in ankylosing spondylitis. TCRdb called the 5' RACE reads again in MiXCR, with one record for every CDR3 protein. The sample carries about 480,000 distinct CDR3 sequences, about 15% recorded once. For these receptors, no antigen is known. General study points: The study identified a TCR beta motif of roughly eight highly homologous variants that appeared characteristic of ankylosing spondylitis blood.

What was sequenced was blood, either unsorted or a sorted T cell fraction (not recorded which). These TCRs come from a male donor with ankylosing spondylitis.

The chain combines TRBV7-2 with TRBJ1-2; 7 bases are shared with TRBD1. Germline loops: CDR1 SGHTA, CDR2 FQGNSA. The CDR3 runs to 14 residues. The junction had 7 bases not matched to a gene; V was cut back by 4 bases and J by 5 bases. Here the CDR3 DNA reads TGTGCCAGCAGCTCCCCGACAGGGCGGTATGGCTACACCTTC. Protein sequence: CASSSPTGRYGYTF. Together with reference TRBV7-2 and TRBJ1-2, the CDR3 gives the full variable domain: GAGVSQSPSNKVTEKGKDVELRCDPISGHTALYWYRQSLGQGLEFLIYFQGNSAPDKSGLPSDRFSAERTGGSVSTLTIQRTQQEDSAVYLCASSSPTGRYGYTFGSGTRLTVV.

The sample holds a few counts of this clonotype. The chain links TRBV4-1 to TRBJ1-1; D gene uncertain. This CDR3 comprises 14 residues. Germline lookup yields CDR1 MGHRA and CDR2 YSYEKL. Trimming took off 4 bases at V and 8 bases at J, with 17 bases between the two ends. In DNA, the CDR3 is TGCGCCAGCAGCCGCGGAGAGGGTACCGGGGAAGCTTTCTTT. As protein: CASSRGEGTGEAFF.

In its sample, this clonotype was seen a few times. V gene TRBV7-9 combines with J gene TRBJ2-3; 9 bases agree with TRBD2. The CDR3 consists of 16 residues. The trim removed 1 base at V and 5 bases at J, leaving 7 bases unmatched. CDR1 is SEHNR and CDR2 is FQNEAQ in the germline V gene (reference sequence). The CDR3 nucleotides are TGTGCCAGCAGCTTAGATCGCCTAGCGGGAATAGATACGCAGTATTTT. Protein sequence: CASSLDRLAGIDTQYF.

This clonotype was counted between two and nine times. V usage is TRBV7-9 and J usage is TRBJ1-4; D is undetermined. The CDR3 is 14 residues long. With 5 bases removed from V and 5 bases from J, the gap between germline ends came to 12 bases. Germline CDR1 SEHNR, CDR2 FQNEAQ (reference sequence). CDR3 loop: CASSQAVNNEKLFF. CDR3 DNA: TGTGCCAGCAGCCAGGCTGTAAACAATGAAAAACTGTTTTTT. The variable domain in full, completed from reference TRBV7-9 and TRBJ1-4, reads DTGVSQNPRHKITKRGQNVTFRCDPISEHNRLYWYRQTLGQGPEFLTYFQNEAQLEKSRLLSDRFSAERPKGSFSTLEIQRTEQGDSAMYLCASSQAVNNEKLFFGSGTQLSVL.

CDR3 loop: CASSTDNMNTEAFF. CDR3 DNA: TGCGCCAGCAGCACAGACAATATGAACACTGAAGCTTTCTTT. The rearrangement links TRBV5-1 to TRBJ1-1; no clear D. The CDR3 extends over 14 amino acids. The V end was cut by 4 bases, the J end by 0 bases, with 10 bases between. The V gene's germline CDR1 is SGHRS and CDR2 YFSETQ.

This clonotype was seen more than once but under ten times. The chain couples TRBV9 to TRBJ1-2; 8 nucleotides agree with TRBD1. This CDR3 spans 15 amino acids. J lost 5 bases, V lost 0 bases, and 6 bases had no gene match. The germline V gene encodes CDR1 SGDLS and CDR2 YYNGEE. The CDR3 coding sequence is TGTGCCAGCAGCGTAGGAGGGACAGGATTTTATGGCTACACCTTC. Encoded protein: CASSVGGTGFYGYTF.

This clonotype was seen a few times. J is TRBJ2-1 and V is TRBV6-5; possibly TRBD1 or TRBD2 for D (5 bases each). Germline CDR1 MNHEY, CDR2 SVGAGI. The CDR3 length is 12 residues. The V end lost 6 bases, the J end lost 14 bases, and 17 bases lay between the germline ends. CDR3 sequence reads: CASRTSGGSEFF. CDR3 bases: TGTGCCAGCAGGACCAGTGGGGGTTCGGAGTTCTTC.

This clonotype was found a few times. This chain joins TRBV9 and TRBJ1-5; a possible D gene is TRBD1 (5 bases). CDR1 SGDLS and CDR2 YYNGEE come from the germline V gene. Trimming pared 3 bases from V and 6 bases from J, leaving 16 bases between. The CDR3 has 15 amino acids. The CDR3: CASSGGASKGQPQHF. The CDR3 region has the DNA TGTGCCAGCAGCGGAGGGGCCTCCAAAGGTCAGCCCCAGCATTTT.

The gene calls are TRBV18 and TRBJ2-7, with 10 bases lining up with TRBD2. CDR3 length equals 13 residues. J gave up 9 bases and V 5 bases, and 7 bases lay outside the gene matches. Germline CDR1 is KGHSH and CDR2 is LQKENI. CDR3 sequence (DNA): TGTGCCAGCTCAACCGGGACTAGCGCTTGGCAGTACTTC. Residues: CASSTGTSAWQYF.

The rearrangement links TRBV11-3 to TRBJ2-2; D is possibly TRBD1 or TRBD2 (6 bases each). Germline loops: CDR1 SGHNT, CDR2 YENEEA. The V and J ends lost 1 base and 7 bases respectively, with 13 bases between them. The CDR3 is 15 residues long. Written as DNA, the CDR3 is TGTGCCAGCAGCTTAGCCCCGGGGGCGAACGGGGAGCTGTTTTTT. Translated: CASSLAPGANGELFF.

This clonotype was observed a few times. J is TRBJ2-1 and V is TRBV20-1; possibly TRBD1 for D (6 bases). V gave up 5 bases and J gave up 8 bases, with 10 bases separating them. Germline-derived CDR1 and CDR2 are DFQATT and SNEGSKA (reference sequence). The CDR3 length is 11 residues. For the CDR3, the DNA is TGCAGTGCTCTACAGGGCGATGAGCAGTTCTTC. Encoded protein: CSALQGDEQFF.

This clonotype was observed a few times. The chain carries TRBV6-1 and TRBJ2-1, with 8 bases matching TRBD2. Trimming took 1 base from V and 6 from J; bases not matched to a gene: 8. There are 16 residues in the CDR3. CDR1 and CDR2 (germline): MNHNS, SASEGT. The CDR3 DNA is TGTGCCAGCAGTGAAGAGAGCGGGAGTCGGTCCAATGAGCAGTTCTTC. Translating gives CASSEESGSRSNEQFF.

This clonotype was seen more than once but under ten times. This chain connects TRBV29-1 to TRBJ1-1; 8 bases map to TRBD1. Germline values: CDR1 SQVTM, CDR2 ANQGSEA. The CDR3 is 14 residues long. Unmatched junction bases numbered 6, after V lost 6 bases and J lost 0 bases. The CDR3 DNA is TGCAGCGTCCTCCGACAGGGGATGAACACTGAAGCTTTCTTT. This codes for CSVLRQGMNTEAFF.

V and J are TRBV28 and TRBJ1-2; D ambiguous. The CDR3 length is 14 residues. CDR1 and CDR2 (germline): MDHEN, SYDVKM. The V gene lost 5 bases and the J gene lost 4 bases, with 14 bases spanning the gap. The CDR3 nucleotides read TGTGCCAGCAGTCTCCCAAACGGGGTCTATGGCTACACCTTC. It yields the protein CASSLPNGVYGYTF.

In its sample, this clonotype was seen a few times. This chain joins TRBV4-1 and TRBJ2-3; TRBD1 might be the D (6 bases). The CDR3 has 16 residues. CDR1 is MGHRA, CDR2 YSYEKL, per germline. V was shortened by 4 bases and J by 2 bases, with 16 bases between the two germline ends. CDR3 protein: CASSPTRGRVTDTQYF. DNA for the CDR3: TGCGCCAGCAGCCCGACCAGGGGACGGGTCACAGATACGCAGTATTTT.

This clonotype was found a few times. V is TRBV29-1 and J is TRBJ1-1, with 9 positions matching TRBD1. CDR3 length: 13 residues. With V trimmed by 6 bases and J by 4 bases, 6 bases remained unmatched. CDR1 is SQVTM and CDR2 is ANQGSEA in the germline V gene. CDR3 DNA sequence: TGCAGCGTCAATGGACAGGGGCCCACTGAAGCTTTCTTT. Its protein product is CSVNGQGPTEAFF. Full variable domain (rest looked up from reference TRBV29-1 and TRBJ1-1): SAVISQKPSRDICQRGTSLTIQCQVDSQVTMMFWYRQQPGQSLTLIATANQGSEATYESGFVIDKFPISRPNLTFSTLTVSNMSPEDSSIYLCSVNGQGPTEAFFGQGTRLTVV.

This clonotype was counted only a few times. The rearrangement uses TRBV28 and TRBJ2-1; D is possibly TRBD2 (6 bases). This CDR3 contains 14 residues. Germline CDR1 reads MDHEN; CDR2 reads SYDVKM. With 2 bases removed from V and 7 bases from J, the gap between germline ends came to 12 bases. The CDR3 here is CASSLRRALNEQFF. The CDR3 coding sequence is TGTGCCAGCAGTTTACGGAGGGCCTTAAATGAGCAGTTCTTC.

The chain combines TRBV6-1 with TRBJ2-1, with a tentative D call TRBD2 (5 bases). CDR3 length: 15 residues. Germline V CDR1 and CDR2: MNHNS, SASEGT. The V end lost 4 bases, the J end lost 5 bases, and 15 bases lay between the germline ends. The CDR3 sequence: CASSVTRSLHNEQFF. The CDR3 DNA follows: TGTGCCAGCAGTGTCACTAGGTCCCTCCACAATGAGCAGTTCTTC.

This clonotype was counted a few times. The V call is TRBV7-8, the J call TRBJ1-1; the D gene is possibly TRBD1 (5 bases). The CDR3 sequence is 13 residues long. The V gene lost 2 bases and the J gene lost 3 bases, with 7 bases spanning the gap. Germline V gene data show CDR1 as SGHVS and CDR2 as FQNEAQ. DNA for the CDR3: TGTGCCAGCAGCTTAAAGGGACACACTGAAGCTTTCTTT. Protein: CASSLKGHTEAFF.

The rearrangement uses TRBV5-1 and TRBJ2-2; 9 nucleotides line up with TRBD1. CDR3 length equals 18 residues. V lost 0 bases to trimming and J lost 1 base; unmatched junction nucleotides: 7. CDR1 is SGHRS, CDR2 YFSETQ, per germline. This CDR3 reads CASSLVPPGQGNTGELFF. As DNA, the CDR3 is TGCGCCAGCAGCTTGGTCCCACCGGGACAGGGGAACACCGGGGAGCTGTTTTTT.

J is TRBJ2-2 and V is TRBV2; 9 nucleotides match TRBD1. The trim removed 1 base at V and 4 bases at J, leaving 1 base unmatched. This CDR3 is built from 15 residues. Germline-derived CDR1 and CDR2 are SNHLY and FYNNEI. CDR3 region: CASSEEGQGTGELFF. The CDR3 DNA follows: TGTGCCAGCAGTGAAGAGGGACAGGGCACCGGGGAGCTGTTTTTT.

This clonotype was observed at least ten times. The rearrangement joins TRBV29-1 to TRBJ2-3; the D gene is possibly TRBD1 (6 bases). Between the trimmed V and J ends, which lost 7 bases and 5 bases, there was a span of 10 bases. CDR3 length: 11 amino acids. Germline assignment: CDR1 SQVTM and CDR2 ANQGSEA. CDR3 nucleotide sequence: TGCAGCGCTCCGACAGGAGATACGCAGTATTTT. Translation gives CSAPTGDTQYF.

This clonotype came up a few times. The rearrangement joins TRBV27 to TRBJ2-6, with D unclear. CDR3 size: 16 residues. V was trimmed by 5 bases and J by 0 bases, leaving 11 bases between them. The germline V gene has CDR1 MNHEY and CDR2 SMNVEV (reference sequence). As DNA, the CDR3 is TGTGCCAGCAGTCCTCTCGGGCTCTCTGGGGCCAACGTCCTGACTTTC. It encodes CASSPLGLSGANVLTF.

The chain is built from TRBV9 and TRBJ2-7; a possible D gene is TRBD2 (7 bases). The V gene lost 5 bases and the J gene lost 3 bases, with 18 bases spanning the gap. The CDR3 spans 15 residues. From germline, CDR1 is SGDLS and CDR2 YYNGEE. The CDR3 reads CASSLNYREGYEQYF. In DNA form, the CDR3 reads TGTGCCAGCAGTCTAAACTACAGGGAGGGCTACGAGCAGTACTTC. Full variable domain (missing parts from reference TRBV9 and TRBJ2-7): DSGVTQTPKHLITATGQRVTLRCSPRSGDLSVYWYQQSLDQGLQFLIQYYNGEERAKGNILERFSAQQFPDLHSELNLSSLELGDSALYFCASSLNYREGYEQYFGPGTRLTVT.

J is TRBJ1-3 and V is TRBV3-1; unclear D gene. Trimming stripped 3 bases from V and 9 bases from J, with 9 bases between. Per the germline V gene, CDR1 is LGHDT and CDR2 is YNNKEL (reference sequence). The length of the CDR3 is 12 residues. The CDR3 reads CASSHAPGTIYF. DNA for the CDR3: TGTGCCAGCAGCCATGCCCCGGGCACCATATATTTT.

V and J are TRBV20-1 and TRBJ1-2; tentatively, D is TRBD1 (6 bases). Germline V gene lookup returns CDR1 DFQATT and CDR2 SNEGSKA (reference sequence). CDR3 size: 12 residues. V lost 0 bases, J lost 8 bases, and 10 bases lay in between. The CDR3 sequence: CSARDRGEGYTF. CDR3 coding DNA: TGCAGTGCTAGAGACAGGGGAGAAGGCTACACCTTC.

This clonotype has a handful of counts. This sequence joins TRBV5-1 and TRBJ2-5, with 8 bases matching TRBD1. Germline CDR1 is SGHRS and CDR2 is YFSETQ. The CDR3 has 18 amino acids. The V segment lost 0 bases and the J segment 4 bases; nucleotides outside the gene matches: 14. DNA for the CDR3: TGCGCCAGCAGCTTGGCCCTCTGGGACAGGCGGCAGGGAGAGACCCAGTACTTC. This encodes CASSLALWDRRQGETQYF.